This TCR beta chain came from a study of shared clonotypes between healthy human individuals. About the research overall: Per-donor plates numbered three CD4 naive, three CD4 memory, two CD8 naive and one CD8 memory. Study-wide points: Rarefaction indicated that sorted-subset sequencing remained incomplete although depth was large. Four donors held 4.5% to 5% of naive CD4 clonotypes in common. In contrast to clonotypes shared by all four donors, non-shared clonotypes had lower generation probabilities.

Points on this clone: The antigen is undetermined.

The method was immunoSEQ multiplex PCR; TCRdb's version includes in-frame clones alone and lacks a portion of them. In the table there are 1 million to 1.3 million clones, 75% to 80% of which are singletons. CDR1 SGHRS and CDR2 YFSETQ come from the germline V gene. V was pared by 2 bases and J by 1 base, with 7 bases of the junction left unmatched. CDR3 length: 16 amino acids. This TCR was recovered from a man aged 18 to 29 in good health. Some clones in this sample may be carry-over from other donors' samples. The sample taken for sequencing was memory CD4+ T cells from PBMCs. Noted subset: CD45RA-negative fraction. This sequence joins TRBV5-1 and TRBJ1-1; TRBD1 matches 8 bases. The CDR3 sequence: CASSLQGQGPNTEAFF. The CDR3 DNA is TGCGCCAGCAGCTTACAAGGACAGGGACCGAACACTGAAGCTTTCTTT.